Listed here is a single T cell receptor (beta chain). Sequencing was performed with immunoSEQ multiplex PCR; in TCRdb, only in-frame clones are kept and a portion is missing. Among 70,000 to 80,000 clones listed, about nine tenths were seen once. This entry comes from a study of T cell changes during pregnancy in multiple sclerosis. Trimming cost V 2 bases and J 4 bases, with 9 bases left between them. CDR3 length: 14 residues. Germline values: CDR1 MNHEY, CDR2 SVGAGI. The chain links TRBV6-5 to TRBJ2-1; TRBD1 is a possible D gene (5 bases). The origin of this receptor is a female donor with multiple sclerosis, enrolled in a pregnancy study. The source material was peripheral blood, sampled before pregnancy. The CDR3 region has the DNA TGTGCCAGCAGTTACGGAGACAGATACAATGAGCAGTTCTTC. It translates to CASSYGDRYNEQFF.